This T cell receptor (beta chain) came from a study of shared clonotypes between healthy human individuals. Findings and limits, study-wide: Across subsets, estimated richness was generally greater for naive than for memory populations. Naive CD4 clonotypes were shared across a handful of donors at approximately 5.3%.

Clones were read by immunoSEQ multiplex PCR, and TCRdb kept only the in-frame ones, dropping some. The sample has around 2.3 million clones; nearly 97% are singletons. On this clone: Its specificity is unknown. Other DNA sequences within the sample encode an identical CDR3.

Germline V gene sequence: CDR1 SGHTA, CDR2 FQGNSA. The length of the CDR3 is 13 residues. V dropped 5 bases and J dropped 4 bases, with 10 bases sitting between them. The source material was naive CD4+ T cells sorted from blood. As to subset: CD45RA+ positively selected. This TCR was sampled from a man between 18 and 29 years old in good health. This chain uses TRBV7-2 with TRBJ2-3, with D tentatively TRBD1 (6 bases). The DNA for the CDR3 is TGTGCCAGCAGCCCACAGGGTGCAGATACGCAGTATTTT. Its translation is CASSPQGADTQYF.